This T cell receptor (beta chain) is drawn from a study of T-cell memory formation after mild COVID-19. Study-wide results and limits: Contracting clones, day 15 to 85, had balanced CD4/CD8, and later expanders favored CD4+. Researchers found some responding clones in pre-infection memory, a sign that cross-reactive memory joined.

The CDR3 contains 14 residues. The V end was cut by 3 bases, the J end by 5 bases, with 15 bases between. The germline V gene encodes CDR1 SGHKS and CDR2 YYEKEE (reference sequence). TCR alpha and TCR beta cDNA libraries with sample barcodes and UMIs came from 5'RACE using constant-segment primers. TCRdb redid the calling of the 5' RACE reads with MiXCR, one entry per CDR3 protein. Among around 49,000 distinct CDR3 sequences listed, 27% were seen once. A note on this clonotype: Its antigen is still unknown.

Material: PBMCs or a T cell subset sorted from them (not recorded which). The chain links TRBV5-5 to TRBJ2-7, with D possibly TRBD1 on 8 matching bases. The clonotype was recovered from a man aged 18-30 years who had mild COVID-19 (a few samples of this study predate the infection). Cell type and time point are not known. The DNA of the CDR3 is TGTGCCAGCAGCTCCAGGACAGGGAGGGACGAGCAGTACGTC. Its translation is CASSSRTGRDEQYV.